The sequence of this T cell receptor (beta chain) was determined in a study of cytotoxic CD8 clonotypes in ibrutinib-treated CLL (dated by TCRdb to about 2021). About the full investigation: The cohort was composed of roughly ten relapsed/refractory and fewer than 16 treatment-naive patients; IGHV unmutated status was identified in 17 patients. Partial responses were observed in about 24 patients and complete responses in 2; after a median follow-up of around 68 months, remission was maintained in 14 patients and progression was observed in roughly twelve. Samples at response were collected after a median of around twelve months of treatment, with a range of about 6 to 36 months. On average, each sample yielded approximately 250,000 productive templates and around 98,000 productive rearrangements. Longitudinal samples were available for 26 of the 86 trial participants. Cryopreserved peripheral blood mononuclear cells were obtained prior to treatment, at the time of response, and at either disease progression or sustained remission. Every sample from remission and from progressive disease was obtained while the patients were still on ibrutinib. Study-level results and caveats: Public clonotypes were rare and either contracted or stayed stable during treatment, and the rise in clonality at ibrutinib response reflected the expansion of private clonotypes. Clonality increased at ibrutinib response, stayed stable in sustained remission, and fell back toward baseline at progression. At baseline, clonality was higher than in age-matched healthy donors and showed a strong correlation with circulating CD8+ T-cell counts. Sustained-remission and progressing patients did not have matched sampling times, and lymph node repertoires were not examined.

Remarks on this clone: The antigen it binds to is not known. Base qualities are not recorded, but no much larger clone differs from it by a single base.

V gives up 3 bases and J gives up 1 base, and the segment between their germline ends measures 0 bases. For CDR1 and CDR2, the germline V gene (reference sequence) lists DFQATT and SNEGSKA. The CDR3 runs 10 residues from the cysteine to the phenylalanine. Only the CDR3 region is kept as DNA, spanning 30 bases read in frame from base 1. The time point label here, explained by the study, means: 12 months on ibrutinib. For TCR beta library preparation, 1.5 to 2.5 micrograms of genomic DNA were extracted from the cryopreserved PBMCs. Longitudinal blood samples from CLL patients on ibrutinib monotherapy underwent high-throughput TCR beta sequencing. The patients took part in an open-label, single-center phase 2 trial of ibrutinib monotherapy. A MiSeq instrument was used for deep resolution sequencing, which targeted depths ranging from 1 in 1 million up to 1 in 200,000 T cells, with coverage averaging 10x for each clonotype. The immunoSEQ hsTCRB Kit was used to generate the TCR beta libraries. The original pipeline was this. Data were analyzed with ImmunoSEQ Data Assistant and ImmunoSEQ Analyzer, with V, D and J genes assigned per IMGT definitions. Clonality, which ranges from 0 to 1, was calculated as one minus the normalized Shannon entropy of productive rearrangement frequencies. Only overrepresented clonotypes making up at least 0.05% of the repertoire of each patient were included in the public clonotype analysis. Approximately 13 age-matched healthy donor repertoires from immuneACCESS served as clonality controls. TCRdb stores this immuneACCESS table with in-frame sequences only. Part of the clones is absent; in the studies checked, under half of the shortfall reflects unresolved V genes, and no reason is known for the rest. The DNA gave D and trimming, while V, J and clone size come from that table. For this sample the table gives tens of thousands of clones, of which less than 95% were detected only once. The ten largest clonotypes hold around 3.3% of the sample.

This clonotype originated in a human donor with chronic lymphocytic leukemia. The material sequenced was PBMCs, taken after 12 months of ibrutinib treatment. The sequence joins TRBV20-1 to TRBJ2-5; a confident D gene designation cannot be given. The CDR3 here reads CSASQETQYF. The nucleotide sequence reads as follows: TGCAGTGCTAGCCAAGAGACCCAGTACTTC.